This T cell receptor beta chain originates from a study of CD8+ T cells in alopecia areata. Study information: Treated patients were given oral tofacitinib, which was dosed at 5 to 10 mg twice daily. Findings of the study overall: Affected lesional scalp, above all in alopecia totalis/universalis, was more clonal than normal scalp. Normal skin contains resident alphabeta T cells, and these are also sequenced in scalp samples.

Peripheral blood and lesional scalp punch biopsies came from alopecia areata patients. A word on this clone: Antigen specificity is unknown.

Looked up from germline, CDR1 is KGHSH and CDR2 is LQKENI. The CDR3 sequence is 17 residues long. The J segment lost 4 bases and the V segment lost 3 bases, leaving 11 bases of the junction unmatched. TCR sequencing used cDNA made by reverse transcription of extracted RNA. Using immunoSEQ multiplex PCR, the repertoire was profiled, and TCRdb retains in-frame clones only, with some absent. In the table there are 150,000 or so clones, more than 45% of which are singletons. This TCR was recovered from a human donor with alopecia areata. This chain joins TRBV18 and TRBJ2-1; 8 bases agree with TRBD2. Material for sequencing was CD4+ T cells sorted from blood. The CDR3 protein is CASSPFSGTGEYNEQFF. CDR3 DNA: TGTGCCAGCTCACCTTTTAGCGGGACGGGGGAGTACAATGAGCAGTTCTTC. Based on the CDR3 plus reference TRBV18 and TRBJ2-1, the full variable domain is NAGVMQNPRHLVRRRGQEARLRCSPMKGHSHVYWYRQLPEEGLKFMVYLQKENIIDESGMPKERFSAEFPKEGPSILRIQQVVRGDSAAYFCASSPFSGTGEYNEQFFGPGTRLTVL.